This T cell receptor (beta chain) is from a study of shared clonotypes between healthy human individuals. Generated by immunoSEQ multiplex PCR, the TCRdb table keeps only in-frame clones and is missing some. The sample carries 600,000 to 800,000 clones, 55% to 75% recorded once. Whole-study findings and limits: Naive CD4 clonotype sharing across several donors was around 5%.

Points on this clone: Its antigen is as yet unknown.

The CDR3 extends over 15 amino acids. CDR1 is LNHDA, CDR2 SQIVND, per germline (reference sequence). V was clipped by 6 bases and J by 1 base, with 13 bases between them. This receptor was identified in a woman in her 30s in good health. J is TRBJ1-5 and V is TRBV19, with no clear D. Sequences were obtained from memory CD4+ T cells sorted from blood. The subset: CD45RA-negative fraction. The CDR3 sequence is CASRPVSGSNQPQHF. CDR3 nucleotides: TGTGCCAGTAGACCGGTCAGCGGGAGCAATCAGCCCCAGCATTTT.